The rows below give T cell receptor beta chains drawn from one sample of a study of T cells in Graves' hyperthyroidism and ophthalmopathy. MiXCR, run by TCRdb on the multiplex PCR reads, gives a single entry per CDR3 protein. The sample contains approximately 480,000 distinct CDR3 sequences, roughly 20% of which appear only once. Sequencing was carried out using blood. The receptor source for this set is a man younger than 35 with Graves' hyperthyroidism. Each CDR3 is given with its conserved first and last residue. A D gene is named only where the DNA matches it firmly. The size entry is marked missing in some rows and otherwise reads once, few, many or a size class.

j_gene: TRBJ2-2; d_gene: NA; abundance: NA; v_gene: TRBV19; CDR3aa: CASSIGNYRMNTGELFF; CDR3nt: TGTGCCAGTAGTATAGGGAACTACAGGATGAACACCGGGGAGCTGTTTTTT
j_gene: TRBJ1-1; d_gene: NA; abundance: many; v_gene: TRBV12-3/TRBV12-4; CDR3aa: CASRDSGLYTEAFF; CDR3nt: TGTGCCAGCAGGGACTCCGGGTTGTACACTGAAGCTTTCTTT
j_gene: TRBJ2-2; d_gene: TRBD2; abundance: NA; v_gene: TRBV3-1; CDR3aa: CASSQESLATNTGELFF; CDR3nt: TGTGCCAGCAGCCAAGAGTCACTAGCGACGAACACCGGGGAGCTGTTTTTT
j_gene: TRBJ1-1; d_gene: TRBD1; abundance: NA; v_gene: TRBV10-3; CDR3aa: CATGTGKNTEAFF; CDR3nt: TGTGCCACCGGGACAGGGAAGAACACTGAAGCTTTCTTT
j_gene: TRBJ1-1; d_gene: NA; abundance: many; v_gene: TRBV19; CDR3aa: CASSSGSGVTEAFF; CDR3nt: TGTGCCAGTAGTAGTGGCTCAGGGGTCACTGAAGCTTTCTTT
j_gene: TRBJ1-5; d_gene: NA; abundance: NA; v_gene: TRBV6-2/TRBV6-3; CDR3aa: CASSSGLINQPQHF; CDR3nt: TGTGCCAGCAGCTCGGGACTGATTAATCAGCCTCAGCATTTT
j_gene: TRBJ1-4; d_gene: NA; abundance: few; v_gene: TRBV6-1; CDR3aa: CATNPGHRSEKLFF; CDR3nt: TGTGCCACCAACCCGGGACACCGGTCAGAAAAACTGTTTTTT
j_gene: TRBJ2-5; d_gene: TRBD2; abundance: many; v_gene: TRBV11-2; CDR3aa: CASSPGGVKETQYF; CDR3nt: TGTGCCAGCAGCCCGGGGGGAGTAAAAGAGACCCAGTACTTC
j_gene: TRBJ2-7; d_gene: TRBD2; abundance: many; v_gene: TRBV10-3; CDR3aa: CAISVAGVTYEQYF; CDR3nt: TGTGCCATCAGCGTAGCGGGGGTAACCTACGAGCAGTACTTC
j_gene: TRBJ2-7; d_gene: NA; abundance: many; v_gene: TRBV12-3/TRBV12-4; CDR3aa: CASSPGLPAYEQYF; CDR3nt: TGTGCCAGCAGCCCGGGCCTTCCTGCCTACGAGCAGTACTTC
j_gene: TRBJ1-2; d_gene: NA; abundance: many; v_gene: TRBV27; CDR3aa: CASSLSINYGYTF; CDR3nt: TGTGCCAGCAGTTTATCGATTAACTATGGCTACACCTTC
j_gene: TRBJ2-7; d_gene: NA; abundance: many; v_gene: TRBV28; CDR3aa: CASSWLTGTYEQYF; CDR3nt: TGTGCCAGCAGTTGGCTCACAGGGACCTACGAGCAGTACTTC
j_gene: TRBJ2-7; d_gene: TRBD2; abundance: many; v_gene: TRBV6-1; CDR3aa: CASSEGTSGSEQYF; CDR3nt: TGTGCCAGCAGTGAAGGGACTAGCGGGAGCGAGCAGTACTTC
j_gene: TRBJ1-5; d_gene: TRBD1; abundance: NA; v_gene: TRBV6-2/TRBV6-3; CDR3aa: CASKQTPMGTGLNQPQHF; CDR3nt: TGTGCCAGCAAACAAACGCCTATGGGGACAGGGCTCAATCAGCCCCAGCATTTT
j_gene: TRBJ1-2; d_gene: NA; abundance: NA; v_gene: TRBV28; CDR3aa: CASSLPRDPYGYTF; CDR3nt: TGTGCCAGCAGTTTACCCCGGGACCCCTATGGCTACACCTTC
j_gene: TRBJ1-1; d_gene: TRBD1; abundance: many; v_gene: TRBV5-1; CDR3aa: CASSLPRGTTEAFF; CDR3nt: TGCGCCAGCAGCTTGCCCAGGGGGACCACTGAAGCTTTCTTT
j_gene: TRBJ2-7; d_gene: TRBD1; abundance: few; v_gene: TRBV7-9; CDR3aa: CASTLDRAYEQYF; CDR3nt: TGTGCCAGCACCTTGGACAGGGCCTACGAGCAGTACTTC
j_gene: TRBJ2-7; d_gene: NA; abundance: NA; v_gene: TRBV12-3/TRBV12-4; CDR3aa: CASRGGTLTYEQYF; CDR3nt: TGTGCCAGCAGGGGGGGCACCTTAACCTACGAGCAGTACTTC
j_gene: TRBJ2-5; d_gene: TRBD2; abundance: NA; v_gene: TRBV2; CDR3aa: CASSRGLAIRETQYF; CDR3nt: TGTGCCAGCAGTAGGGGACTAGCAATTAGAGAGACCCAGTACTTC
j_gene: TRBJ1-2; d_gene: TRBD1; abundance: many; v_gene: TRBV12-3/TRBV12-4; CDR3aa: CASSYWTGIGGYTF; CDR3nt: TGTGCCAGCAGTTATTGGACAGGGATTGGTGGCTACACCTTC
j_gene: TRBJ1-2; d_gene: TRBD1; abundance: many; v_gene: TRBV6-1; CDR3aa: CASSPHSWTGNYGYTF; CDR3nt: TGTGCCAGCAGCCCACATTCTTGGACAGGGAACTATGGCTACACCTTC
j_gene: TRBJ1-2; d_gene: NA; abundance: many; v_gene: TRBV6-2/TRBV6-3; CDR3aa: CASSYSLRNGYTF; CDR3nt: TGTGCCAGCAGTTACTCATTGAGAAATGGCTACACCTTC
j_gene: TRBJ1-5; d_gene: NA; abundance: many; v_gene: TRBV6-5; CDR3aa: CASSYHSNQPQHF; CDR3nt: TGTGCCAGCAGTTATCATAGCAATCAGCCCCAGCATTTT
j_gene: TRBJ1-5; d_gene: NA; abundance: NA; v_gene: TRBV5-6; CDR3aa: CASSQDNQPQHF; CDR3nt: TGTGCCAGCAGCCAAGACAATCAGCCCCAGCATTTT
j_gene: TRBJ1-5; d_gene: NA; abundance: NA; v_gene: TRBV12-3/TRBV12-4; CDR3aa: CASSMAVDQPQHF; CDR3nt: TGTGCCAGCTCAATGGCAGTAGATCAGCCCCAGCATTTT
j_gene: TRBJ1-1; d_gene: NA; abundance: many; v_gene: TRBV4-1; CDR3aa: CASSQGSLRTEAFF; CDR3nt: TGCGCCAGCAGCCAAGGGAGCCTAAGGACTGAAGCTTTCTTT